These T cell receptor beta chains were read from a single sample in a study of blood T cell repertoires in COVID-19. Clones were sequenced by immunoSEQ multiplex PCR, and TCRdb holds only the in-frame ones, with some missing. Seen here are approximately 320,000 clones, under 95% observed once, and the top ten hold 2% to 3%. Input material: PBMCs or T cells enriched from blood (not recorded which). The receptors were gathered from a man in his sixties who had recovered from COVID-19. Each CDR3 is given with its conserved first and last residue. D genes are given only for firm matches. The listing skips clone size in some rows; elsewhere it reads once, few, many or a size class.

V,D,J,size,length,DNA,CDR3
TRBV19,NA,TRBJ1-1,NA,18,TGTGCCAGTACCGCAGGGAGGTTGCGGGACTTCTTCAACACTGAAGCTTTCTTT,CASTAGRLRDFFNTEAFF
TRBV7-8,NA,TRBJ1-1,NA,13,TGTGCCAGCAGCTTAGATAGTATCACTGAAGCTTTCTTT,CASSLDSITEAFF
TRBV5-6,NA,TRBJ1-3,once,16,TGTGCCAGCAGCTGGATAGGGACTCTCTCTGGAAACACCATATATTTT,CASSWIGTLSGNTIYF
TRBV11-2,NA,TRBJ2-7,NA,14,TGTGCCAGCAGCTTTGGCACCTTCGACTACGAGCAGTACTTC,CASSFGTFDYEQYF
TRBV3-1/TRBV3-2,TRBD2,TRBJ2-5,NA,16,TGTGCCAGCAGCCCAGGACTAGCCTTGCTACAAGAGACCCAGTACTTC,CASSPGLALLQETQYF
TRBV4-1,TRBD1,TRBJ1-4,NA,15,TGCGCCAGCAGCCAAGGGGGGACAGGGCGGGAAAAACTGTTTTTT,CASSQGGTGREKLFF
TRBV7-2,TRBD1,TRBJ1-5,once,17,TGTGCCAGCAGCTCAGGGACAGGGTGGGATAGCAATCAGCCCCAGCATTTT,CASSSGTGWDSNQPQHF
TRBV12-3/TRBV12-4,NA,TRBJ1-2,NA,13,TGTGCCAGCAGTTTTGGGGGGGTCAGTGGCTACACCTTC,CASSFGGVSGYTF
TRBV7-3,NA,TRBJ2-7,NA,15,TGTGCCAGCAGCTTAATCTCAGTAATGCCTTACGAGCAGTACTTC,CASSLISVMPYEQYF
TRBV7-8,TRBD1,TRBJ1-2,NA,14,TGTGCCAGCAGCTCGACAGGGGCCAAGGATGGCTACACCTTC,CASSSTGAKDGYTF
TRBV4-2,TRBD1,TRBJ2-5,NA,16,TGTGCCAGCAGCCAAGAGAGGGGGACAGTTCAAGAGACCCAGTACTTC,CASSQERGTVQETQYF
TRBV29-1,NA,TRBJ1-4,once,13,TGCAGCGGGAAACAGGGAACTAATGAAAAACTGTTTTTT,CSGKQGTNEKLFF
TRBV14,TRBD2,TRBJ2-1,NA,15,TGTGCCAGCGCCGGGGGAGCTAGCGGGTGGAATGAGCAGTTCTTC,CASAGGASGWNEQFF
TRBV4-2,TRBD2,TRBJ2-1,NA,16,TGTGCCAGCAGCCAACGACTAGCGGGGGGCTACAATGAGCAGTTCTTC,CASSQRLAGGYNEQFF
TRBV27,TRBD1,TRBJ1-2,once,16,TGTGCCAGCAGCTCCCTTTTCCTAAGGGGGCACTATGGCTACACCTTC,CASSSLFLRGHYGYTF
TRBV5-1,TRBD2,TRBJ2-7,NA,14,TGCGCCAGCACCCCGGGGGGATACTCCTACGAGCAGTACTTC,CASTPGGYSYEQYF
TRBV19,NA,TRBJ1-5,NA,18,TGTGCCAGTAGTATAGATCCTCCTTCGACATCTAGCAATCAGCCCCAGCATTTT,CASSIDPPSTSSNQPQHF
TRBV5-4,NA,TRBJ1-1,NA,14,TGTGCCAGCAGCTTATCGACAGACAACACTGAAGCTTTCTTT,CASSLSTDNTEAFF
TRBV11-2,TRBD2,TRBJ2-4,NA,15,TGTGCCAGCAGCTTAGTGGGGGAGCGGGGAAACATTCAGTACTTC,CASSLVGERGNIQYF
TRBV27,NA,TRBJ2-7,NA,16,TGTGCCAGCAGTCTAGAATACCGGCGAAGCTCCTACGAGCAGTACTTC,CASSLEYRRSSYEQYF
TRBV27,NA,TRBJ2-1,NA,14,TGTGCCAGCAGTAGGGGCGGATCCTACAATGAGCAGTTCTTC,CASSRGGSYNEQFF
TRBV11-3,NA,TRBJ1-1,once,12,TGTGCCAGCCGGGGGGGGAACACTGAAGCTTTCTTT,CASRGGNTEAFF
TRBV12-5,NA,TRBJ2-5,NA,15,TGTGCTAGTGGGATGTTGGTGGGGGCTCGTGAGACCCAGTACTTC,CASGMLVGARETQYF
TRBV7-9,NA,TRBJ1-6,once,15,TGTGCCAGCAGCCCACGTGGTGGGGAGAATTCACCCCTCCACTTT,CASSPRGGENSPLHF
TRBV4-3,TRBD1,TRBJ2-1,once,14,TGCGCCAGCAGCAGGGGGCCCCCCTACAATGAGCAGTTCTTC,CASSRGPPYNEQFF
TRBV27,NA,TRBJ2-7,NA,15,TGTGCCAGCAGTCAACAGGGTTGGTCCTCCTACGAGCAGTACTTC,CASSQQGWSSYEQYF
TRBV7-9,NA,TRBJ1-4,NA,14,TGTGCCAGCAGCTTAGAGCTCTCTAATGAAAAACTGTTTTTT,CASSLELSNEKLFF
TRBV4-2,TRBD2,TRBJ2-3,NA,16,TGTGCCAGCAGCCAGGACGGGACTAGCGCCACAGATACGCAGTATTTT,CASSQDGTSATDTQYF
TRBV29-1,NA,TRBJ2-3,NA,15,TGCAGCGTGAATCGGCAGGGTTCGATGGCAGATACGCAGTATTTT,CSVNRQGSMADTQYF
TRBV18,NA,TRBJ1-3,NA,16,TGTGCCAGCTCACCTATCCAGGGATCATTTGGAAACACCATATATTTT,CASSPIQGSFGNTIYF
TRBV10-3,NA,TRBJ2-3,NA,15,TGTGCCATCAGTGTGGGGGGATCGGCGGCAGATACGCAGTATTTT,CAISVGGSAADTQYF
TRBV4-2,NA,TRBJ1-5,NA,15,TGTGCCAGCAGCCAAAGGCAGGGAAACAATCAGCCCCAGCATTTT,CASSQRQGNNQPQHF
TRBV12-3/TRBV12-4,TRBD1,TRBJ2-7,NA,13,TGTGCCAGCAGAAAAGGGACAGGGTGGGAGCAGTACTTC,CASRKGTGWEQYF
TRBV7-8,NA,TRBJ1-2,NA,15,TGTGCCAGCAGCTTACGTCAAGGAAAGGGGTGTGGCTACACCTTC,CASSLRQGKGCGYTF
TRBV6-5,TRBD1,TRBJ1-4,NA,14,TGTGCCAGCGCCCCAGGGGGAACTAATGAAAAACTGTTTTTT,CASAPGGTNEKLFF
TRBV24-1,TRBD1,TRBJ2-1,NA,16,TGTGCCACCAGTGACTCCGACAGGGTAGATTACAATGAGCAGTTCTTC,CATSDSDRVDYNEQFF
TRBV29-1,NA,TRBJ2-3,NA,14,TGCAGCGTTGCCTTTGGTGAGAGCGCAGATACGCAGTATTTT,CSVAFGESADTQYF
TRBV5-1,NA,TRBJ2-1,NA,16,TGCGCCAGCAGCTTGATGGGAGTTGAGTCCTACAATGAGCAGTTCTTC,CASSLMGVESYNEQFF
TRBV11-3,NA,TRBJ1-1,NA,18,TGTGCCAGCAGCTTTTGTGTAGGGGAAGGCCGGTTGAACACTGAAGCTTTCTTT,CASSFCVGEGRLNTEAFF
TRBV19,NA,TRBJ1-2,NA,14,TGTGCCAGTAGTATAAACCGGGGGAACTACGGCTACACCTTC,CASSINRGNYGYTF
TRBV27,TRBD1,TRBJ2-1,NA,12,TGTGCCAGCGGCTACAGGGGCAATGAGCAGTTCTTC,CASGYRGNEQFF
TRBV6-6,NA,TRBJ1-2,NA,13,TGTGCCACCCACGGGGGACCACGGGATGGCTACACCTTC,CATHGGPRDGYTF
TRBV9,TRBD2,TRBJ2-1,NA,15,TGTGCCAGCAGTCTAGCGGGATCCTCCTACAATGAGCAGTTCTTC,CASSLAGSSYNEQFF
TRBV15,TRBD1,TRBJ1-1,NA,14,TGTGCCACCAGCACCGACAGGGAGACCACTGAAGCTTTCTTT,CATSTDRETTEAFF
TRBV30,TRBD2,TRBJ2-2,NA,16,TGTGCCTGGAGCGGGGGGGTGGCAGCGAACACCGGGGAGCTGTTTTTT,CAWSGGVAANTGELFF
TRBV11-2,NA,TRBJ1-3,NA,14,TGTGCCAGCAGCCCCGCGGGGGGGGGAAACACCATATATTTT,CASSPAGGGNTIYF
TRBV2,NA,TRBJ2-5,once,13,TGTGCCAGCAGCGCCAACACAGGGGAGACCCAGTACTTC,CASSANTGETQYF
TRBV5-6,NA,TRBJ2-7,NA,12,TGTGCCAGCAGCTTACTCAACTACGAGCAGTACTTC,CASSLLNYEQYF
TRBV29-1,NA,TRBJ2-7,once,14,TGCAGCGTAAAGACAGGCCGTCTCTCCTACGAGCAGTACTTC,CSVKTGRLSYEQYF
TRBV3-1/TRBV3-2,NA,TRBJ1-2,NA,14,TGTGCCAGCAGCCAAGTAGATGGGGAGCCTGGCTACACCTTC,CASSQVDGEPGYTF
TRBV27,TRBD2,TRBJ2-1,NA,14,TGTGCCAGCAAAGAGGGAGGGCGGGACAATGAGCAGTTCTTC,CASKEGGRDNEQFF
TRBV7-6,NA,TRBJ2-5,NA,15,TGTGCCAGCAAACCTAACAGGGATCACCAAGAGACCCAGTACTTC,CASKPNRDHQETQYF
TRBV3-1/TRBV3-2,NA,TRBJ2-5,NA,14,TGTGCCAGCAGCCAAGGAGGACAGTGGGAGACCCAGTACTTC,CASSQGGQWETQYF
TRBV5-5,TRBD1,TRBJ1-1,few,16,TGTGCCAGCAGTAAACTGCCTGACAGGGGGCCCACTGAAGCTTTCTTT,CASSKLPDRGPTEAFF
TRBV11-2,NA,TRBJ1-2,NA,16,TGTGCCAGCAGCTTAACAACCGGGTCCGATATATTCGGCTACACCTTC,CASSLTTGSDIFGYTF
TRBV5-1,NA,TRBJ2-7,NA,14,TGCGCCAGCAGCCTAGGAGTCCCGGCCGGCGAGCAGTACTTC,CASSLGVPAGEQYF
TRBV12-3/TRBV12-4,NA,TRBJ1-1,NA,12,TGTGCCAGCAGTTTCGGACATACTGAAGCTTTCTTT,CASSFGHTEAFF
TRBV14,NA,TRBJ2-1,NA,16,TGTGCCAGCAGCCTCCAATTCAGGGGGGTGGTCAATGAGCAGTTCTTC,CASSLQFRGVVNEQFF
TRBV5-1,TRBD2,TRBJ2-1,NA,16,TGCGCCAGCAGCAGGACTAGCGGGGGGTCCTACAATGAGCAGTTCTTC,CASSRTSGGSYNEQFF